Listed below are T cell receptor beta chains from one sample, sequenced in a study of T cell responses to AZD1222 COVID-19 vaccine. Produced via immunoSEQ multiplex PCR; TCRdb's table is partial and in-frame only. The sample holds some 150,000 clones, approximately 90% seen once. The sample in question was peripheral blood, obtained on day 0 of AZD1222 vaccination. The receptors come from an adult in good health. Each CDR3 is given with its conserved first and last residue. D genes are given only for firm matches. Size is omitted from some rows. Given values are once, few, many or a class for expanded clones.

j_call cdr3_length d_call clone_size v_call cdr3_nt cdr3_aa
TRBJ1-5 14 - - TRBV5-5 TGTGCCAGCAGCTTGGCGCCAGGGGATCAGCCCCAGCATTTT CASSLAPGDQPQHF
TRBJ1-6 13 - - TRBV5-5 TGTGCCAGCTCCCTAGGCTTCGCGGGGACCCTCCACTTT CASSLGFAGTLHF
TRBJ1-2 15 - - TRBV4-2 TGTGCCAGCAGCCAAGATGGGCAGGGCGTCTATGGCTACACCTTC CASSQDGQGVYGYTF
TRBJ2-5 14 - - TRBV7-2 TGTGCCAGCAGCTTAGCGCTGGACTGGCTAACCCAGTACTTC CASSLALDWLTQYF
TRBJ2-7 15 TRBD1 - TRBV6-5 TGTGCCAGCAGTCGAACAGGGGGCAGCTCCTACGAGCAGTACTTC CASSRTGGSSYEQYF
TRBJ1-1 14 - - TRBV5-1 TGCGCCAGCACCAAGGACAGCTCGAACACTGAAGCTTTCTTT CASTKDSSNTEAFF
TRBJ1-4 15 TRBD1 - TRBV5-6 TGTGCCAGCAGCTCGACAGGGGGCTTCGGAGAAAAACTGTTTTTT CASSSTGGFGEKLFF
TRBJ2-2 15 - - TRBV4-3 TGCGCCAGCAGCCAAGGTCAGGTGAACACCGGGGAGCTGTTTTTT CASSQGQVNTGELFF
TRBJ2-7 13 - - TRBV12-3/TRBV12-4 TGTGCCAGCAGGCAAATCAACTCCTACGAGCAGTACTTC CASRQINSYEQYF
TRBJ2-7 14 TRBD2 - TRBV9 TGTGCCAGCAGCATTAGCGGGGGGCCCTACGAGCAGTACTTC CASSISGGPYEQYF
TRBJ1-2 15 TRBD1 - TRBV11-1 TGTGCCAGCAGCTTAACAGGGGAGGCAGACTATGGCTACACCTTC CASSLTGEADYGYTF
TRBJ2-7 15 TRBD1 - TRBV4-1 TGCGCCAGCAGCCAAGGACAGGGGGATATCTACGAGCAGTACTTC CASSQGQGDIYEQYF
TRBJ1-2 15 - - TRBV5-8 TGTGCCAGCAGCTTGGGGACACGGCTTTACTATGGCTACACCTTC CASSLGTRLYYGYTF
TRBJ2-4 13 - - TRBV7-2 TGTGCCAGCAGTTCGTTCGCCCGGAACATTCAGTACTTC CASSSFARNIQYF
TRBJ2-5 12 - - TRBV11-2 TGTGCCAGCAGCTTAGTTCCATCGCCCGCGAACTTC CASSLVPSPANF
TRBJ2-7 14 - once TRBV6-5 TGTGCCAGCAGTCTCTGGACAACAGGCTACGAGCAGTACTTC CASSLWTTGYEQYF
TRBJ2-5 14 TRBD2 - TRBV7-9 TGTGCCAGCAGCTTAGGGGGAGGGTCCGTGGCCCAGTACTTC CASSLGGGSVAQYF
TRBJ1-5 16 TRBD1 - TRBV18 TGTGCCAGCTCACCACCGTCCCAGGGGGCCACTCAGCCCCAGCATTTT CASSPPSQGATQPQHF
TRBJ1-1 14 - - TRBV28 TGTGCCAGCAGTTTATTCGACAGACGATATGAAGCTTTCTTT CASSLFDRRYEAFF
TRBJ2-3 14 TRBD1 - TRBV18 TGTGCCAGCTCACTCGGACAGGGCACAGATACGCAGTATTTT CASSLGQGTDTQYF
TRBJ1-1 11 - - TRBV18 TGTGCCAGCTCACCAGGGTCTGAAGCTTTCTTT CASSPGSEAFF
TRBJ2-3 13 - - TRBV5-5 TGTGCCAGCAGCTTGGCCGGGTGGAATACGCAGTATTTT CASSLAGWNTQYF
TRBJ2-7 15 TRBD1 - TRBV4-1 TGCGCCAGCAGCCAAGACTGGCAGGGGGCCTACGAGCAGTACTTC CASSQDWQGAYEQYF
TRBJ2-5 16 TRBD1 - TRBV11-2 TGTGCCAGCAGCCTGTACAGGGGGCGAGTAACAGAGACCCAGTACTTC CASSLYRGRVTETQYF
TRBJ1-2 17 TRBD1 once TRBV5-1 TGCGCCAGCAGCTTGCAGGGTCAGCGGGGACAGGTTATTGGCTACACCTTC CASSLQGQRGQVIGYTF
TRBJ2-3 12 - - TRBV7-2 TGTGCCAGCAGCTTAGGCCTCGGGGTCGAACAATTT CASSLGLGVEQF
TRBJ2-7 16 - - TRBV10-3 TGTGCCATCAGTGAGAATCAGGGCAGGCAATACTACGAGCAGTACTTC CAISENQGRQYYEQYF
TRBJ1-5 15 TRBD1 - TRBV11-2 TGTGCCAGCAGCCGGACAGGGATGAGCAATCAGCCCCAGCATTTT CASSRTGMSNQPQHF
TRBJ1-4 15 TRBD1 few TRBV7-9 TGTGCCAGCAGCTTACAAGGGGGCGGTGGTGAAAAACTGTTTTTT CASSLQGGGGEKLFF
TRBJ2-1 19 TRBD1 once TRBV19 TGTGCCAGTAGTATAGCCCGAGGGAGGGACAGGGTAGGAAGCAATGAGCAGTTCTTC CASSIARGRDRVGSNEQFF
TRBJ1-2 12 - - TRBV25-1 TGTGCCAGCAGTGCGGGAGGGTATGGCTACACCTTC CASSAGGYGYTF
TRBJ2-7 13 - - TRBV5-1 TGCGCCAGCAGCTTGCGGCAGAGCTACGAGCAGTACTTC CASSLRQSYEQYF
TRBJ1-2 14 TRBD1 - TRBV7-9 TGTGCCAGCAGCGGGACAGGGGGCACCTATGGCTACACCTTC CASSGTGGTYGYTF
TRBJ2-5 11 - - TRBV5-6 TGTGCCAGCAGCGTCCAAGAGACCCAGTACTTC CASSVQETQYF
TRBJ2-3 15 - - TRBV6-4 TGTGCCAGCAGTGACTCGGCGGGGGCGGGAGATACGCAGTATTTT CASSDSAGAGDTQYF
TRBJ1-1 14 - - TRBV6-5 TGTGCCAGCAGTTACGCTTTTCGCTCCTCTGGAGCTTTCTTT CASSYAFRSSGAFF
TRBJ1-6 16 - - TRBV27 TGTGCCAGCAGTTTATCTTATGGGGTTATAGGTTCACCCCTCCACTTT CASSLSYGVIGSPLHF
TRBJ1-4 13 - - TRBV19 TGTGCCAGTAGTCCGCTCAGTAATGAAAAACTGTTTTTT CASSPLSNEKLFF
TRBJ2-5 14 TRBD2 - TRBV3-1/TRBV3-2 TGTGCCAGCAGGAACAACGGGGGGGCTGAGACCCAGTACTTC CASRNNGGAETQYF
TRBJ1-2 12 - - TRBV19 TGTGCCAGCTCAGTAAGGGAAGGTGGCTACACCTTC CASSVREGGYTF
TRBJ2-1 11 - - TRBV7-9 TGTGCCAGCAGAGACGCAAATGAGCAGTTCTTC CASRDANEQFF
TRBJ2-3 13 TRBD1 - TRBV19 TGTGCCAGTAGTATAGTAGGGACAGGTCTGACTCATTTT CASSIVGTGLTHF
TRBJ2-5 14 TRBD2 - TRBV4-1 TGCGCCAGCAGCGGACTAGGCCTCCAAGAGACCCAGTACTTC CASSGLGLQETQYF
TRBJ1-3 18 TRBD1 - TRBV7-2 TGTGCCAGCAGCCCCCCCGGGACAGGGGGGCCCTTTGGAAACACCATATATTTT CASSPPGTGGPFGNTIYF
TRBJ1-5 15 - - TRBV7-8 TGTGCCAGCAGCTTCGAAAGGTATAGCAATCAGCCCCAGCATTTT CASSFERYSNQPQHF
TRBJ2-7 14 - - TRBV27 TGTGCCAGCAGTTCGCACAGGTCGCTCTACGAGCAGTACTTC CASSSHRSLYEQYF
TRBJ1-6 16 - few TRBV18 TGTGCCAGCTCACCCCAATTCGGTGGGGGGCAGTCACCCCTCCACTTT CASSPQFGGGQSPLHF
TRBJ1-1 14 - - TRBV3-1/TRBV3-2 TGTGCCAGCAGCCAAGACCCCGGGGACCCTGAAGCTTTCTTT CASSQDPGDPEAFF
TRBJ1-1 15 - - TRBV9 TGTGCCAGCAGCGTTACAGGGACGGGTGGCACTGAAGCTTTCTTT CASSVTGTGGTEAFF
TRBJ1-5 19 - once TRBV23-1 TGCGCCAGCAGTCATTCCTCCGTAGTCGTCCCAGGAACCAATCAGCCCCAGCATTTT CASSHSSVVVPGTNQPQHF
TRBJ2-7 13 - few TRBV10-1 TGCGCCAGCAGTGGGCCAGACCTACGAGGGCAGTACTTC CASSGPDLRGQYF
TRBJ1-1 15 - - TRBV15 TGTGCCACCAGCAGAGATTTTGTGGGGGCAACTGAAGCTTTCTTT CATSRDFVGATEAFF
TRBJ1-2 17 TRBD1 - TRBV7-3 TGTGCCAGCAGCCCCAACCCACAGGGGGTAGGAGACTATGGCTACACCTTC CASSPNPQGVGDYGYTF
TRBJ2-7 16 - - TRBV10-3 TGTGCCATCAGTGATCTTGGTAAGGCGGGCTCCTACGAGCAGTACTTC CAISDLGKAGSYEQYF
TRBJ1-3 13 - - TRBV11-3 TGTGCCAGCAGCCCGAACTCTGGAAACACCATATATTTT CASSPNSGNTIYF
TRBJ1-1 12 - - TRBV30 TGTGCCTGGGCAGTTATGAACACTGAAGCTTTCTTT CAWAVMNTEAFF
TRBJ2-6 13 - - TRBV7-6 TGTGCCAGCAGCTTATTCGGGGCCAACGTCCTGACTTTC CASSLFGANVLTF
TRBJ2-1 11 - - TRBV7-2 TGTGCCAGCAGCGGCGGCAATGAGCAGTTCTTC CASSGGNEQFF